A selection of T cell receptor beta chains follows, all from one sample in a study of blood T cell repertoires in COVID-19. Repertoires were generated with immunoSEQ multiplex PCR, while TCRdb's copy carries only in-frame clones and drops some. The table lists about 200,000 clones, roughly 88% of them singletons, with roughly 19% in the top ten. The sample was peripheral blood. The receptors derive from a man between 50 and 59 years old with COVID-19, enrolled during active disease. CDR3s include the opening cysteine and the closing phenylalanine or tryptophan. Fields, in order: J gene, clone size, V gene, D gene, CDR3 protein, CDR3 DNA. D genes are given only for firm matches. Rows may omit the clone size; those that give it use once, few, many or a size class.

j_call: TRBJ2-1; clone_size: .; v_call: TRBV6-4; d_call: TRBD1; cdr3_aa: CASRQDRASNEQFF; cdr3_nt: TGTGCCAGCAGGCAGGACAGGGCGTCGAATGAGCAGTTCTTC
j_call: TRBJ2-1; clone_size: .; v_call: TRBV19; d_call: TRBD1; cdr3_aa: CASTPRQGFTFLDEQFF; cdr3_nt: TGTGCCAGTACGCCGAGACAGGGGTTTACTTTTCTCGATGAGCAGTTCTTC
j_call: TRBJ1-1; clone_size: .; v_call: TRBV5-1; d_call: TRBD1; cdr3_aa: CASRMGQVTNTEAFF; cdr3_nt: TGCGCCAGCAGGATGGGACAGGTGACGAACACTGAAGCTTTCTTT
j_call: TRBJ1-1; clone_size: .; v_call: TRBV18; d_call: TRBD1; cdr3_aa: CASSPNAGTGTRITEAFF; cdr3_nt: TGTGCCAGCTCACCCAACGCCGGGACAGGGACTCGAATCACTGAAGCTTTCTTT
j_call: TRBJ2-7; clone_size: many; v_call: TRBV12-3/TRBV12-4; d_call: TRBD1; cdr3_aa: CASSPKQNRGAYF; cdr3_nt: TGTGCCAGCAGTCCGAAGCAAAACAGGGGGGCGTACTTC
j_call: TRBJ2-3; clone_size: .; v_call: TRBV29-1; d_call: TRBD2; cdr3_aa: CSADPPAGGDTQYF; cdr3_nt: TGCAGCGCCGACCCCCCAGCGGGGGGGGATACGCAGTATTTT
j_call: TRBJ2-5; clone_size: .; v_call: TRBV18; d_call: .; cdr3_aa: CASSPVAGTQETQYF; cdr3_nt: TGTGCCAGCTCACCAGTCGCAGGCACCCAAGAGACCCAGTACTTC
j_call: TRBJ1-2; clone_size: .; v_call: TRBV10-3; d_call: TRBD1; cdr3_aa: CAISHGQGEDGYTF; cdr3_nt: TGTGCCATCAGCCACGGACAGGGGGAAGATGGCTACACCTTC
j_call: TRBJ2-2; clone_size: .; v_call: TRBV5-1; d_call: TRBD2; cdr3_aa: CASSLQGGLSTGELFF; cdr3_nt: TGCGCCAGCAGCTTGCAGGGAGGGCTTAGCACCGGGGAGCTGTTTTTT
j_call: TRBJ2-3; clone_size: .; v_call: TRBV9; d_call: TRBD1; cdr3_aa: CASSVLGTGGIDTQYF; cdr3_nt: TGTGCCAGCAGCGTCCTCGGGACAGGGGGCATTGATACGCAGTATTTT
j_call: TRBJ2-5; clone_size: .; v_call: TRBV19; d_call: TRBD2; cdr3_aa: CASSMLSGGGQETQYF; cdr3_nt: TGTGCCAGTAGTATGTTAAGCGGGGGTGGGCAAGAGACCCAGTACTTC
j_call: TRBJ2-7; clone_size: .; v_call: TRBV7-8; d_call: TRBD1; cdr3_aa: CASSQTGQGTERYF; cdr3_nt: TGTGCCAGCAGCCAGACCGGACAGGGGACGGAAAGGTACTTC
j_call: TRBJ2-1; clone_size: .; v_call: TRBV14; d_call: .; cdr3_aa: CASSQTRVEQFF; cdr3_nt: TGTGCCAGCAGCCAAACTAGGGTTGAGCAGTTCTTC
j_call: TRBJ2-7; clone_size: .; v_call: TRBV7-9; d_call: TRBD1; cdr3_aa: CASSLLGTGQNEQYF; cdr3_nt: TGTGCCAGCAGCTTATTAGGGACAGGCCAGAACGAGCAGTACTTC
j_call: TRBJ2-7; clone_size: .; v_call: TRBV5-5; d_call: .; cdr3_aa: CASSLAGGFYEQYF; cdr3_nt: TGTGCCAGCAGCTTGGCCGGGGGATTCTACGAGCAGTACTTC
j_call: TRBJ2-3; clone_size: .; v_call: TRBV7-2; d_call: .; cdr3_aa: CASSLYSGSTDTQYF; cdr3_nt: TGTGCCAGCAGCTTATATAGCGGTAGCACAGATACGCAGTATTTT
j_call: TRBJ2-2; clone_size: .; v_call: TRBV6-1; d_call: TRBD1; cdr3_aa: CASSGTGTGLLLNTGELFF; cdr3_nt: TGTGCCAGCAGTGGGACCGGGACAGGCCTCCTTTTGAACACCGGGGAGCTGTTTTTT
j_call: TRBJ1-1; clone_size: .; v_call: TRBV4-3; d_call: TRBD1; cdr3_aa: CASSQAGQKNTEAFF; cdr3_nt: TGCGCCAGCAGCCAAGCGGGACAGAAGAACACTGAAGCTTTCTTT
j_call: TRBJ2-7; clone_size: .; v_call: TRBV7-9; d_call: .; cdr3_aa: CASSYENSYEQYF; cdr3_nt: TGTGCCAGCAGCTATGAGAATTCCTACGAGCAGTACTTC
j_call: TRBJ2-3; clone_size: .; v_call: TRBV3-1/TRBV3-2; d_call: TRBD2; cdr3_aa: CASSLGTTLLLDTQYF; cdr3_nt: TGTGCCAGCAGCCTCGGGACTACCCTCCTTTTAGATACGCAGTATTTT
j_call: TRBJ2-1; clone_size: .; v_call: TRBV18; d_call: TRBD2; cdr3_aa: CASSPSSGGAGGNEQFF; cdr3_nt: TGTGCCAGCTCACCCTCTAGCGGGGGGGCCGGGGGCAATGAGCAGTTCTTC
j_call: TRBJ1-2; clone_size: .; v_call: TRBV10-3; d_call: .; cdr3_aa: CAISDPGKGDYGYTF; cdr3_nt: TGTGCCATCAGTGATCCAGGGAAGGGGGACTATGGCTACACCTTC
j_call: TRBJ1-5; clone_size: .; v_call: TRBV6-1; d_call: .; cdr3_aa: CASSDHHRSQHF; cdr3_nt: TGTGCCAGCAGTGATCACCACCGGTCCCAGCATTTT
j_call: TRBJ2-7; clone_size: .; v_call: TRBV2; d_call: .; cdr3_aa: CASSDATSSSYEQYF; cdr3_nt: TGTGCCAGCAGTGATGCCACATCCAGCTCCTACGAGCAGTACTTC
j_call: TRBJ2-7; clone_size: .; v_call: TRBV5-1; d_call: TRBD2; cdr3_aa: CASSLGLRLAGEKYEQYF; cdr3_nt: TGCGCCAGCAGCTTGGGTCTTAGACTAGCGGGAGAGAAATACGAGCAGTACTTC
j_call: TRBJ2-7; clone_size: .; v_call: TRBV3-1/TRBV3-2; d_call: .; cdr3_aa: CASSQGRTFGSYEQYF; cdr3_nt: TGTGCCAGCAGCCAAGGAAGAACTTTTGGCTCCTACGAGCAGTACTTC
j_call: TRBJ2-1; clone_size: .; v_call: TRBV12-5; d_call: TRBD2; cdr3_aa: CASGLTSGYSYNEQFF; cdr3_nt: TGTGCTAGTGGTTTGACTAGCGGTTACTCCTACAATGAGCAGTTCTTC
j_call: TRBJ1-4; clone_size: .; v_call: TRBV5-6; d_call: .; cdr3_aa: CASSRRAFNEKLFF; cdr3_nt: TGTGCCAGCAGCAGGAGGGCCTTTAATGAAAAACTGTTTTTT
j_call: TRBJ2-3; clone_size: .; v_call: TRBV25-1; d_call: TRBD2; cdr3_aa: CASRPPGLGSTDTQYF; cdr3_nt: TGTGCCAGCAGACCCCCGGGACTAGGGAGCACAGATACGCAGTATTTT
j_call: TRBJ2-7; clone_size: .; v_call: TRBV5-6; d_call: TRBD2; cdr3_aa: CASSHRTSGSRYEQYF; cdr3_nt: TGTGCCAGCAGCCATCGGACTAGCGGGAGTAGGTACGAGCAGTACTTC
j_call: TRBJ2-5; clone_size: .; v_call: TRBV29-1; d_call: TRBD2; cdr3_aa: CSVSGGGGQETQYF; cdr3_nt: TGCAGCGTTAGCGGGGGAGGGGGTCAAGAGACCCAGTACTTC
j_call: TRBJ2-2; clone_size: .; v_call: TRBV11-2; d_call: .; cdr3_aa: CASSLAGTTNTGELFF; cdr3_nt: TGTGCCAGCAGCTTAGCCGGGACAACGAACACCGGGGAGCTGTTTTTT
j_call: TRBJ1-1; clone_size: .; v_call: TRBV6-5; d_call: TRBD1; cdr3_aa: CASSYTGATEAFF; cdr3_nt: TGTGCCAGCAGTTACACAGGGGCCACTGAAGCTTTCTTT
j_call: TRBJ2-7; clone_size: .; v_call: TRBV10-3; d_call: .; cdr3_aa: CAISADSYEQYF; cdr3_nt: TGTGCCATCAGTGCAGACAGCTACGAGCAGTACTTC
j_call: TRBJ2-7; clone_size: .; v_call: TRBV5-1; d_call: TRBD2; cdr3_aa: CASSFSGGGNYEQYF; cdr3_nt: TGCGCCAGCAGCTTTTCAGGCGGGGGAAACTACGAGCAGTACTTC
j_call: TRBJ1-3; clone_size: .; v_call: TRBV6-5; d_call: .; cdr3_aa: CASSYGQLSGNTIYF; cdr3_nt: TGTGCCAGCAGCTATGGACAGCTCTCTGGAAACACCATATATTTT
j_call: TRBJ2-1; clone_size: once; v_call: TRBV11-2; d_call: TRBD2; cdr3_aa: CASSSRLARSDEQFF; cdr3_nt: TGTGCCAGCAGCTCTCGACTAGCAAGGAGCGATGAGCAGTTCTTC
j_call: TRBJ1-1; clone_size: .; v_call: TRBV6-6; d_call: .; cdr3_aa: CASSVQGRDTEAFF; cdr3_nt: TGTGCCAGCAGCGTACAGGGAAGGGACACTGAAGCTTTCTTT
j_call: TRBJ2-7; clone_size: .; v_call: TRBV12-3/TRBV12-4; d_call: TRBD1; cdr3_aa: CASSPGTGYEQYF; cdr3_nt: TGTGCCAGCAGTCCTGGGACAGGGTACGAGCAGTACTTC
j_call: TRBJ2-5; clone_size: .; v_call: TRBV7-8; d_call: TRBD2; cdr3_aa: CASSQTSGRAGETQYF; cdr3_nt: TGTGCCAGCAGCCAAACTAGCGGGAGGGCCGGTGAGACCCAGTACTTC
j_call: TRBJ2-1; clone_size: .; v_call: TRBV6-5; d_call: TRBD2; cdr3_aa: CASKKLAEVYNEQFF; cdr3_nt: TGTGCCAGCAAAAAACTAGCGGAAGTATACAATGAGCAGTTCTTC
j_call: TRBJ2-5; clone_size: once; v_call: TRBV18; d_call: .; cdr3_aa: CASSPPAETQYF; cdr3_nt: TGTGCCAGCTCACCACCGGCAGAGACCCAGTACTTC
j_call: TRBJ2-7; clone_size: .; v_call: TRBV7-2; d_call: .; cdr3_aa: CASSLLASPYEQYF; cdr3_nt: TGTGCCAGCAGCTTACTAGCGTCACCCTACGAGCAGTACTTC
j_call: TRBJ2-3; clone_size: .; v_call: TRBV29-1; d_call: TRBD2; cdr3_aa: CSSALLAGYTDTQYF; cdr3_nt: TGCAGCTCGGCCCTCCTAGCGGGGTACACAGATACGCAGTATTTT
j_call: TRBJ1-2; clone_size: once; v_call: TRBV7-9; d_call: TRBD1; cdr3_aa: CASSLDGTGANYGYTF; cdr3_nt: TGTGCCAGCAGCTTGGACGGGACAGGGGCCAACTATGGCTACACCTTC
j_call: TRBJ2-7; clone_size: .; v_call: TRBV4-1; d_call: .; cdr3_aa: CASSKTSRDTPYEQYF; cdr3_nt: TGCGCCAGCAGCAAGACCAGCCGGGACACCCCCTACGAGCAGTACTTC
j_call: TRBJ1-2; clone_size: .; v_call: TRBV20-1; d_call: .; cdr3_aa: CSANQGLLYTF; cdr3_nt: TGCAGTGCTAACCAGGGGTTATTGTACACCTTC
j_call: TRBJ2-1; clone_size: .; v_call: TRBV14; d_call: TRBD2; cdr3_aa: CASSLLKREGLTNEQFF; cdr3_nt: TGTGCCAGCAGCCTACTGAAGCGGGAGGGCCTCACCAATGAGCAGTTCTTC
j_call: TRBJ2-3; clone_size: .; v_call: TRBV3-1/TRBV3-2; d_call: TRBD1; cdr3_aa: CASSQVGGRSTDTQYF; cdr3_nt: TGTGCCAGCAGCCAAGTAGGGGGCCGTAGCACAGATACGCAGTATTTT
j_call: TRBJ1-1; clone_size: .; v_call: TRBV6-6; d_call: .; cdr3_aa: CASSRGNTEAFF; cdr3_nt: TGTGCCAGCAGTAGGGGGAACACTGAAGCTTTCTTT
j_call: TRBJ2-7; clone_size: .; v_call: TRBV30; d_call: TRBD2; cdr3_aa: CAWSGRSGSAYEQYF; cdr3_nt: TGTGCCTGGAGTGGCCGTAGCGGGAGTGCCTACGAGCAGTACTTC
j_call: TRBJ1-4; clone_size: .; v_call: TRBV27; d_call: .; cdr3_aa: CASSSRAANEKLFF; cdr3_nt: TGTGCCAGCAGTTCTCGTGCGGCTAATGAAAAACTGTTTTTT